This T cell receptor (beta chain) was recorded in a study of response to subunit inactivated influenza vaccine. Whole-study results and caveats: Researchers suggested that each seasonal influenza vaccination recruits few new T cells.

The length of the CDR3 is 15 residues. The germline gives CDR1 MNHNS, CDR2 SASEGT. Trimming took 5 bases from V and 8 from J, leaving 21 bases between them. TCRdb re-derived calls from the RT-PCR reads in MiXCR, one entry per CDR3 protein. The table records a few hundred thousand distinct CDR3 sequences, 12% to 15% of them present only once. On this clonotype itself: No antigen is known for it.

The clonotype comes from a man in his fifties or sixties who received an inactivated influenza vaccine. The V call is TRBV6-1, the J call TRBJ2-5; perhaps D is TRBD1 or TRBD2 (5 bases each). Sequenced material: PBMCs from blood, taken approximately 13 days after vaccination. The chain's CDR3 is CASSKSPGRPYTQYF. As DNA, the CDR3 is TGTGCCAGCAGTAAGTCTCCGGGACGGCCCTACACCCAGTACTTC.